The clone carrying this TCR beta chain was observed a few times. What it recognizes is unknown. Vbeta (60) and Jbeta (13) primers were used in the PCR. Clones were read by immunoSEQ multiplex PCR, and TCRdb kept only the in-frame ones, dropping some. The sample has some 130,000 clones, about 80% seen once. The germline V gene has CDR1 SGHDN and CDR2 FVKESK. V shed 0 bases, J shed 9 bases, and the junction held 6 bases outside the gene matches. This CDR3 comprises 15 residues. The data derive from a study of cytomegalovirus exposure and HLA in healthy donors. Study-level findings and limits: Immune exposure information available was restricted to CMV serostatus. Reportedly, diagnosis of cytomegalovirus status by the classifier showed high specificity and sensitivity.

Healthy bone marrow donors formed the donor group. Despite likely unrecorded immune exposures, the donors were nominally healthy at the time of sampling. This sequence originates from a male donor in good health and CMV-seronegative. The chain employs TRBV14 and TRBJ2-1, with 9 bases matching TRBD2. Sequencing input: PBMCs. The CDR3 loop reads CASSQERVAGAEQFF. For the CDR3, the DNA is TGTGCCAGCAGCCAAGAGAGAGTAGCGGGGGCTGAGCAGTTCTTC. The entire variable domain, with the rest obtained from reference TRBV14 and TRBJ2-1, is as follows: EAGVTQFPSHSVIEKGQTVTLRCDPISGHDNLYWYRRVMGKEIKFLLHFVKESKQDESGMPNNRFLAERTGGTYSTLKVQPAELEDSGVYFCASSQERVAGAEQFFGPGTRLTVL.